The 15 T cell receptor beta chains given below trace back to one sample, sequenced in a study of OX40 agonist ivuxolimab in advanced cancers. The method was immunoSEQ multiplex PCR; TCRdb's version includes in-frame clones alone and lacks a portion of them. The sample carries roughly 80,000 clones, approximately 84% recorded once. This specimen was CD4+ or CD8+ T cells sorted from blood, taken in a trial of the OX40 agonist ivuxolimab. These TCRs come from an adult with an advanced solid tumor such as melanoma, head and neck, liver or kidney cancer.

This chain uses TRBV7-2 with TRBJ2-3, with D tentatively TRBD1 (6 bases). The V and J ends lost 7 bases and 6 bases respectively, with 14 bases between them. CDR3 length: 13 residues. Germline V gene lookup returns CDR1 SGHTA and CDR2 FQGNSA. The CDR3 DNA reads TGTGCCAGCACCTTGGACAGTGTGGATACGCAGTATTTT. Protein sequence: CASTLDSVDTQYF.

This clone turned up a few times. The chain has TRBV28 and TRBJ1-6; D remains ambiguous. CDR3 length: 14 amino acids. Germline V gives CDR1 MDHEN, CDR2 SYDVKM. The V end lost 7 bases, the J end lost 6 bases, and 13 bases lay between the germline ends. The CDR3 nucleotides read TGTGCCAGCATCGTCTCAAGTCTTAATTCACCCCTCCACTTT. As protein: CASIVSSLNSPLHF.

The chain recombines TRBV4-3 with TRBJ1-5; no clear D. With 2 bases removed from V and 2 bases from J, the gap between germline ends came to 16 bases. The CDR3 extends over 17 amino acids. Germline loops: CDR1 LGHNA, CDR2 YSLEER. The CDR3 protein is CASSQKEPTGGNQPQHF. CDR3 DNA sequence: TGCGCCAGCAGCCAAAAAGAACCGACCGGGGGCAATCAGCCCCAGCATTTT.

Comments on this clone: The sample has other DNA sequences that encode this CDR3 too. The V call is TRBV5-1, the J call TRBJ1-2; D is ambiguous. This CDR3 region has 14 residues. The V end lost 0 bases, the J end lost 5 bases, and 11 bases lay between the germline ends. Germline V gene lookup returns CDR1 SGHRS and CDR2 YFSETQ. CDR3: CASSLGQAEYGYTF. The CDR3 nucleotides read TGCGCCAGCAGCTTGGGTCAAGCGGAATATGGCTACACCTTC.

The V and J genes are TRBV6-6 and TRBJ1-1; no definite D call. With 2 bases removed from V and 1 base from J, the gap between germline ends came to 5 bases. The CDR3 is 13 amino acids. The V gene's germline CDR1 is MNHNY and CDR2 SVGAGI (reference sequence). CDR3 sequence: CASSYDPNTEAFF. CDR3 DNA: TGTGCCAGCAGTTACGACCCGAACACTGAAGCTTTCTTT.

The rearrangement links TRBV11-2 to TRBJ1-4; D perhaps matches TRBD1 (6 bases). Trimming stripped 2 bases from V and 6 bases from J, with 10 bases between. This CDR3 comprises 14 residues. CDR1 and CDR2 from the germline V gene are SGHAT and FQNNGV. CDR3: CASSLQGLYEKLFF. The CDR3 bases are TGTGCCAGCAGCTTACAGGGGTTGTATGAAAAACTGTTTTTT.

The chain employs TRBV7-2 and TRBJ2-5; 10 bases fit TRBD1. The V and J ends lost 5 bases and 3 bases, in that order; junction bases with no gene match: 9. Germline-derived CDR1 and CDR2 are SGHTA and FQGNSA. The CDR3 extends over 16 amino acids. CDR3 DNA: TGTGCCAGCAGCCCCCGGACAGGGGGAAGGGAAGAGACCCAGTACTTC. It codes for CASSPRTGGREETQYF.

The chain carries TRBV18 and TRBJ1-4; the match to TRBD1 covers 9 bases. Germline values: CDR1 KGHSH, CDR2 LQKENI. Losses at the gene ends were 6 bases for V and 5 bases for J; bases not matched to a gene: 4. The CDR3 loop spans 14 amino acids. The CDR3 reads CASSLGTGNEKLFF. The CDR3 bases are TGTGCCAGCTCCCTCGGGACAGGGAATGAAAAACTGTTTTTT.

This clone appeared once. V and J are TRBV6-6 and TRBJ1-5; D perhaps matches TRBD1 (5 bases). The CDR3 is 15 residues long. Germline values: CDR1 MNHNY, CDR2 SVGAGI (reference sequence). Deletions cut 6 bases from V and 5 bases from J, with 17 bases between. This CDR3 reads CASSPADRGYQPQHF. CDR3 coding DNA: TGTGCCAGCAGCCCGGCCGACAGAGGGTATCAGCCCCAGCATTTT.

This clone appeared a single time. The chain joins TRBV6-5 to TRBJ1-1; 8 nucleotides agree with TRBD1. CDR3 length: 13 amino acids. In germline, CDR1 is MNHEY, CDR2 SVGAGI. J gave up 4 bases and V 10 bases, and 8 bases lay outside the gene matches. The CDR3 here is CATTGTGRTEAFF. The DNA of the CDR3 is TGTGCCACCACCGGGACAGGTCGCACTGAAGCTTTCTTT.

V and J are TRBV19 and TRBJ1-5; 7 nucleotides match TRBD1. Losses at the gene ends were 1 base for V and 7 bases for J; bases not matched to a gene: 7. This CDR3 is 15 amino acids long. Germline V gives CDR1 LNHDA, CDR2 SQIVND (reference sequence). CDR3 sequence reads: CASSIGNRGGQPQHF. DNA of the CDR3: TGTGCCAGTAGTATAGGAAACAGGGGAGGACAGCCCCAGCATTTT.

This clone was seen only once. J is TRBJ2-7 and V is TRBV7-6; D is unresolved. Germline CDR1 reads SGHVS; CDR2 reads FNYEAQ. Deletions cut 1 base from V and 0 bases from J, with 7 bases between. This CDR3 contains 14 residues. This chain's CDR3 is CASSLEASSYEQYF. The CDR3 DNA sequence: TGTGCCAGCAGCTTAGAAGCCAGCTCCTACGAGCAGTACTTC.

This chain connects TRBV5-5 to TRBJ1-3, with D perhaps TRBD1 (5 bases). CDR3 length: 17 residues. The ends were cut back, 4 bases at V and 2 bases at J, with 19 bases in the middle. Germline loops: CDR1 SGHKS, CDR2 YYEKEE (reference sequence). The CDR3 here is CASSPTGGTVAGNTIYF. CDR3 in DNA: TGTGCCAGCAGCCCCACCGGGGGGACCGTCGCTGGAAACACCATATATTTT.

This clone has only a few counts. The rearrangement links TRBV2 to TRBJ2-3, with TRBD2 as a possible D gene (7 bases). Looked up from germline, CDR1 is SNHLY and CDR2 is FYNNEI. This CDR3 has 12 amino acids. The V end lost 7 bases, the J end lost 11 bases, and 16 bases lay between the germline ends. The CDR3 protein is CASTPGEGVQYF. CDR3 in DNA: TGTGCCAGCACCCCAGGGGAGGGGGTGCAGTATTTT.

J is TRBJ2-1 and V is TRBV11-3; D is unclear. The ends were cut back, 1 base at V and 9 bases at J, with 10 bases in the middle. Germline CDR1 reads SGHNT; CDR2 reads YENEEA. This CDR3 region has 13 residues. The CDR3 DNA follows: TGTGCCAGCAGCTTAGTTGGTCGCGGTGAGCAGTTCTTC. It codes for CASSLVGRGEQFF.